This T cell receptor beta chain emerged from a study of cytomegalovirus exposure and HLA in healthy donors. Findings and caveats of the study: Reports state that TCR beta sequences accurately predicted most subjects' HLA-A and HLA-B alleles. Reportedly, fewer N-insertions than the roughly 690-donor mean appeared in an Asian-associated ancestry cluster in a later analysis.

Comments on this clone: As yet, its antigen is unknown.

Donors showed nominal health when sampled, although they likely had unrecorded immune exposures. The PCR employed 60 Vbeta primers together with 13 Jbeta primers. Sequencing was performed with immunoSEQ multiplex PCR; in TCRdb, only in-frame clones are kept and a portion is missing. The sample includes about 150,000 clones, approximately 88% seen only once; the top ten take 0.38%. Germline V gene data show CDR1 as SEHNR and CDR2 as FQNEAQ (reference sequence). The CDR3 extends over 12 amino acids. Trimming removed 8 bases at V and 5 bases at J, with 12 bases between. The sequenced sample was PBMCs. This rearrangement joins TRBV7-9 to TRBJ2-5, with D perhaps TRBD2 (6 bases). The origin of this receptor is a boy younger than 10 in good health and CMV-seronegative. The CDR3 spells CASGGFSETQYF. The CDR3 nucleotides are TGTGCCAGCGGAGGGTTTTCGGAGACCCAGTACTTC.